Given below is one T cell receptor beta chain in context. This sample is drawn from a study of blood T cell repertoires in COVID-19. Looked up from germline, CDR1 is LGHNA and CDR2 is YSLEER. V gave up 0 bases and J gave up 5 bases; unmatched junction bases: 11. The CDR3 is 17 amino acids. Methods used by the authors: Reference gene primers were amplified, and this amplification served to estimate nucleated cell counts. Profiled with immunoSEQ multiplex PCR; TCRdb holds only in-frame clones, not every one. V and J calls and clone size are those listed in that table; D and trimming were worked out from the DNA. This table has about 40,000 clones, around 87% appearing once.

The rearrangement links TRBV4-3 to TRBJ2-5; 8 nucleotides align to TRBD2. The sequenced material came from peripheral blood. This receptor was identified in a man over 45 in a cohort sampled during active COVID-19. The CDR3 loop reads CASSQEISGGGRETQYF. In nucleotides, the CDR3 is TGCGCCAGCAGCCAAGAGATCAGCGGGGGCGGTAGGGAGACCCAGTACTTC.